A single sample gave rise to the 29 T cell receptor beta chains below, sequenced in a study of blood T cell repertoires in COVID-19. Libraries were prepared by immunoSEQ multiplex PCR; TCRdb keeps only in-frame clonotypes and omits some of them. This sample yields about 17,000 clones, of which about 91% are seen a single time; about 13% belongs to the top ten. Sample: peripheral blood. The receptors stem from a man aged 55 to 70 with active COVID-19.

The V call is TRBV7-8, the J call TRBJ1-5, with 7 bases matching TRBD1. Looked up from germline, CDR1 is SGHVS and CDR2 is FQNEAQ. The CDR3 extends over 17 amino acids. J was trimmed by 1 base and V by 5 bases; bases with no gene match: 11. The CDR3 sequence: CASSPLQGRRSNQPQHF. For the CDR3, the DNA is TGTGCCAGCAGCCCCTTACAGGGGAGAAGAAGCAATCAGCCCCAGCATTTT.

The rearrangement uses TRBV5-6 and TRBJ2-7, with D perhaps TRBD1 (5 bases). The CDR3 totals 13 residues. From germline, CDR1 is SGHDT and CDR2 YYEEEE. The V end lost 1 base, the J end lost 1 base, and 6 bases lay between the germline ends. The DNA for the CDR3 is TGTGCCAGCAGCTTGCAGGGTTCCTACGAGCAGTACTTC. It codes for CASSLQGSYEQYF. Full variable domain (rest looked up from reference TRBV5-6 and TRBJ2-7): DAGVTQSPTHLIKTRGQQVTLRCSPKSGHDTVSWYQQALGQGPQFIFQYYEEEERQRGNFPDRFSGHQFPNYSSELNVNALLLGDSALYLCASSLQGSYEQYFGPGTRLTVT.

The rearrangement joins TRBV29-1 to TRBJ2-5; the D gene is possibly TRBD2 (7 bases). This CDR3 comprises 14 residues. CDR1 is SQVTM and CDR2 is ANQGSEA in the germline V gene. V was shortened by 4 bases and J by 5 bases, with 17 bases between the two germline ends. The CDR3 DNA is TGCAGCGTTGCGGGGGGCTTCGGAGGGGAGACCCAGTACTTC. Amino acid sequence: CSVAGGFGGETQYF. Complete variable domain (other parts from reference TRBV29-1 and TRBJ2-5): SAVISQKPSRDICQRGTSLTIQCQVDSQVTMMFWYRQQPGQSLTLIATANQGSEATYESGFVIDKFPISRPNLTFSTLTVSNMSPEDSSIYLCSVAGGFGGETQYFGPGTRLLVL.

The chain carries TRBV6-6 and TRBJ2-7; 10 nucleotides line up with TRBD2. J was trimmed by 4 bases and V by 10 bases; bases with no gene match: 13. In germline, CDR1 is MNHNY, CDR2 SVGAGI (reference sequence). This CDR3 is built from 15 residues. The CDR3, as DNA: TGTGCCATCAGGGGCGGGAGCGGGAGGGGGTACGAGCAGTACTTC. Amino acids: CAIRGGSGRGYEQYF.

The chain employs TRBV27 and TRBJ1-5; D unclear. The germline V and J ends were trimmed by 2 bases and 0 bases, with 14 bases remaining between them. CDR1 and CDR2 from the germline V gene are MNHEY and SMNVEV (reference sequence). This CDR3 contains 17 residues. This CDR3 reads CASSLRQPHYSNQPQHF. CDR3 nucleotide sequence: TGTGCCAGCAGTTTAAGGCAGCCCCACTATAGCAATCAGCCCCAGCATTTT.

The chain is built from TRBV25-1 and TRBJ1-2; 7 bases match TRBD1. This CDR3 is 14 amino acids long. V trimming: 4 bases; J trimming: 8 bases; junction bases outside the gene matches: 10. Germline assignment: CDR1 MGHDK and CDR2 SYGVNS. CDR3 residues: CASSAHGQVNGYTF. The CDR3 DNA reads as TGTGCCAGCAGTGCACACGGACAGGTGAACGGCTACACCTTC.

This clone was counted a single time. This chain uses TRBV10-1 with TRBJ1-2; D ambiguous. There are 14 residues in the CDR3. Germline V gives CDR1 WNHNN, CDR2 SYGVQD (reference sequence). Trimming pared 1 base from V and 4 bases from J, leaving 10 bases between. CDR3 nucleotides: TGCGCCAGCAGTGAGTTGGGCGCGCGCTATGGCTACACCTTC. This translates into CASSELGARYGYTF.

The CDR3 here is CASSEGGWDRSAFF. The CDR3 DNA reads as TGTGCCAGCAGTGAAGGTGGTTGGGACAGGTCGGCTTTCTTT. V is TRBV6-1 and J is TRBJ1-1, with 8 bases identical to TRBD1. This CDR3 is built from 14 residues. Trimming took 1 base from V and 11 from J; bases not matched to a gene: 9. CDR1 and CDR2 (germline): MNHNS, SASEGT.

The V and J genes are TRBV11-2 and TRBJ1-1; D unclear. V lost 6 bases to trimming and J lost 6 bases, with 11 bases between them. The CDR3 length is 12 residues. The germline V gene encodes CDR1 SGHAT and CDR2 FQNNGV. CDR3 in amino acids: CASRLVGSEAFF. DNA of the CDR3: TGTGCCAGCAGACTAGTGGGTTCTGAAGCTTTCTTT.

On this clone itself: One end of the junction fails to match germline, which may point to a read error. The chain uses TRBV7-7 and TRBJ2-1, with 7 bases matching TRBD2. Per the germline V gene, CDR1 is SSHAT and CDR2 is FNYEAQ (reference sequence). The length of the CDR3 is 13 residues. For the CDR3, the DNA is TGTGCTAGCAGCTTAGCGGGCAATCGCGAGCAGTTCTTC. Its protein is CASSLAGNREQFF.

Note on this clone: Additional DNA sequences in this sample encode the identical CDR3. V and J are TRBV9 and TRBJ1-1; D call uncertain. Between the trimmed V and J ends, which lost 4 bases and 2 bases, there was a span of 9 bases. The CDR3 runs to 13 residues. From germline, CDR1 is SGDLS and CDR2 YYNGEE. In DNA form, the CDR3 reads TGTGCCAGCAGCCCCACGGGAAACACTGAAGCTTTCTTT. Its protein is CASSPTGNTEAFF.

J is TRBJ2-4 and V is TRBV5-1, with 7 bases that match TRBD1. CDR1 is SGHRS and CDR2 is YFSETQ in the germline V gene. V lost 4 bases, J lost 1 base, and 11 bases stayed unmatched. This CDR3 comprises 17 residues. This CDR3 is CASSHQSTGDAKNIQYF. For the CDR3, the DNA is TGCGCCAGCAGCCACCAATCAACAGGGGATGCCAAAAACATTCAGTACTTC.

The chain combines TRBV10-3 with TRBJ2-7; 8 nucleotides align to TRBD1. The CDR3 consists of 14 residues. Per germline, CDR1 ENHRY and CDR2 SYGVKD. The V segment lost 2 bases and the J segment 2 bases; nucleotides outside the gene matches: 2. CDR3 coding DNA: TGTGCCATCAGTGAGGACAGGGGAGCCTACGAGCAGTACTTC. This sequence encodes CAISEDRGAYEQYF.

This chain uses TRBV4-2 with TRBJ2-3; TRBD1 agrees at 10 bases. Germline V gene data show CDR1 as LGHNA and CDR2 as YNFKEQ. V lost 4 bases and J lost 6; bases outside the gene matches: 10. CDR3 length: 16 amino acids. The DNA for the CDR3 is TGTGCCAGCAGCCTCGGGACAGGGGATGGAGGGGATACGCAGTATTTT. It specifies CASSLGTGDGGDTQYF.

The genes are TRBV2 and TRBJ2-3; the D gene is possibly TRBD1 (5 bases). Germline lookup yields CDR1 SNHLY and CDR2 FYNNEI. This CDR3 has 12 amino acids. Trimming took 6 bases from V and 4 from J, leaving 8 bases between them. The CDR3 bases are TGTGCCAGCAGACAGGCCGCAGATACGCAGTATTTT. Translating gives CASRQAADTQYF. The full variable domain, in which reference TRBV2 and TRBJ2-3 provide the parts outside the CDR3, is EPEVTQTPSHQVTQMGQEVILRCVPISNHLYFYWYRQILGQKVEFLVSFYNNEISEKSEIFDDQFSVERPDGSNFTLKIRSTKLEDSAMYFCASRQAADTQYFGPGTRLTVL.

The chain has TRBV3-1 (or the pseudogene TRBV3-2) and TRBJ1-2; D gene ambiguous. Trimming left V 6 bases short and J 7 bases short, with 15 bases between. Germline V CDR1 and CDR2: LGHDT, YNNKEL (reference sequence). The CDR3 has 13 amino acids. CDR3 DNA: TGTGCCAGCAGTCAAACCCGGGGTTCTGGCTACACCTTC. Translated: CASSQTRGSGYTF.

This rearrangement joins TRBV19 to TRBJ2-7; weak D call: TRBD2 (6 bases). Deletions cut 9 bases from V and 0 bases from J, with 15 bases between. The CDR3 totals 14 residues. Germline lookup yields CDR1 LNHDA and CDR2 SQIVND (reference sequence). CDR3 protein: CARDSGSSSYEQYF. DNA of the CDR3: TGTGCCAGGGATAGCGGTTCTAGCTCCTACGAGCAGTACTTC.

CDR3 DNA: TGTGCCAGCAAGACAGGAAACACCGGGGAGCTGTTTTTT. This encodes CASKTGNTGELFF. The chain employs TRBV28 and TRBJ2-2, with a tentative D call TRBD1 (6 bases). The V end lost 7 bases, the J end lost 2 bases, and 8 bases lay between the germline ends. The CDR3 extends over 13 amino acids. Germline CDR1 and CDR2: MDHEN and SYDVKM. Full variable domain (remainder filled in from reference TRBV28 and TRBJ2-2): DVKVTQSSRYLVKRTGEKVFLECVQDMDHENMFWYRQDPGLGLRLIYFSYDVKMKEKGDIPEGYSVSREKKERFSLILESASTNQTSMYLCASKTGNTGELFFGEGSRLTVL.

The table lists this clone with a count of one. The gene calls are TRBV7-8 and TRBJ1-1, with D perhaps matching TRBD1 (5 bases). CDR1 is SGHVS and CDR2 is FQNEAQ in the germline V gene. The CDR3 runs 12 residues. V dropped 0 bases and J dropped 8 bases, with 7 bases sitting between them. This chain's CDR3 is CASSLAQGEAFF. For the CDR3, the DNA is TGTGCCAGCAGCTTAGCGCAGGGCGAAGCTTTCTTT.

This clone appeared a single time. The chain couples TRBV11-3 to TRBJ2-5; 8 nucleotides agree with TRBD1. Trimming removed 2 bases from V and 4 bases from J; junction bases left unmatched: 6. CDR3 length: 15 amino acids. Germline V gene lookup returns CDR1 SGHNT and CDR2 YENEEA. CDR3 bases: TGTGCCAGCAGCTTAAGGACAGGGTGGATAGAGACCCAGTACTTC. It is translated as CASSLRTGWIETQYF.

The rearrangement links TRBV6-6 to TRBJ2-6; D perhaps matches TRBD2 (5 bases). There are 16 residues in the CDR3. Looked up from germline, CDR1 is MNHNY and CDR2 is SVGAGI (reference sequence). V lost 3 bases and J 2 bases, leaving 11 bases between the germline ends. In DNA form, the CDR3 reads TGTGCCAGCAGTTATGGGAGATTGGCTGGGGCCAACGTCCTGACTTTC. Translating it yields CASSYGRLAGANVLTF.

This clone was observed a few times. CDR3 amino acids: CASSSATSGRWEYF. The CDR3, as DNA: TGTGCCAGCAGCTCAGCAACTAGCGGGAGATGGGAGTACTTC. The gene calls are TRBV5-4 and TRBJ2-7; TRBD2 aligns across 11 bases. V shed 3 bases, J shed 11 bases, and the junction held 10 bases outside the gene matches. The CDR3 length is 14 residues. Germline CDR1 SGHNT, CDR2 YYREEE (reference sequence). Combining the CDR3 with reference TRBV5-4 and TRBJ2-7 gives the whole variable domain ETGVTQSPTHLIKTRGQQVTLRCSSQSGHNTVSWYQQALGQGPQFIFQYYREEENGRGNFPPRFSGLQFPNYSSELNVNALELDDSALYLCASSSATSGRWEYFGPGTRLTVT.

V usage is TRBV9 and J usage is TRBJ2-7; 7 nucleotides match TRBD1. Germline V CDR1 and CDR2: SGDLS, YYNGEE. V was clipped by 4 bases and J by 0 bases; unmatched bases: 4. The CDR3 consists of 14 residues. The CDR3 here is CASSPGTASYEQYF. The CDR3 DNA is TGTGCCAGCAGCCCCGGGACAGCCTCCTACGAGCAGTACTTC.

V is TRBV13 and J is TRBJ2-3, with 10 bases lining up with TRBD2. The V gene's germline CDR1 is PRHDT and CDR2 FYEKMQ (reference sequence). V lost 0 bases and J lost 4; bases outside the gene matches: 4. This CDR3 is built from 16 residues. This CDR3 reads CASSLGLAGAPDTQYF. CDR3 DNA: TGTGCCAGCAGCTTAGGCCTAGCGGGGGCCCCAGATACGCAGTATTTT.

The chain employs TRBV3-1 (or the pseudogene TRBV3-2) and TRBJ2-7; tentative D call: TRBD1 (5 bases). Germline V lookup: CDR1 LGHDT, CDR2 YNNKEL (reference sequence). The germline V and J ends were trimmed by 4 bases and 6 bases, with 19 bases remaining between them. The CDR3 consists of 15 residues. The CDR3 sequence: CASSPSVSGLAEQYF. For the CDR3, the DNA is TGTGCCAGCAGCCCGAGCGTTTCAGGGCTGGCCGAGCAGTACTTC.

The chain recombines TRBV7-2 with TRBJ1-2; TRBD1 matches 8 bases. The V gene's germline CDR1 is SGHTA and CDR2 FQGNSA. The CDR3 is 15 amino acids. V lost 1 base and J lost 4; bases outside the gene matches: 5. CDR3 region: CASSLETGAPYGYTF. CDR3 bases: TGTGCCAGCAGCTTAGAGACAGGGGCCCCCTATGGCTACACCTTC.

The chain couples TRBV12-3 or TRBV12-4 to TRBJ1-4, with D perhaps matching TRBD1 (5 bases). V was pared by 3 bases and J by 10 bases, with 6 bases between. CDR3 size: 11 residues. CDR3 DNA: TGTGCCAGCAGTTTGGGGGGAAAACTGTTTTTT. This codes for CASSLGGKLFF.

The chain recombines TRBV11-3 with TRBJ2-7; TRBD2 matches at 11 bases. CDR1 and CDR2 (germline): SGHNT, YENEEA. After removal of 4 bases from V and 6 bases from J, the junction contained 11 bases not matched to a gene. This CDR3 has 16 residues. The CDR3: CASSWELAGDSREQYF. In nucleotides, the CDR3 is TGTGCCAGCAGCTGGGAACTAGCGGGAGACTCCCGCGAGCAGTACTTC.

The rearrangement links TRBV24-1 to TRBJ2-1, with TRBD1 matching over 12 bases. The CDR3 loop spans 19 amino acids. The junction had 12 bases not matched to a gene; V was cut back by 6 bases and J by 1 base. Germline V lookup: CDR1 KGHDR, CDR2 SFDVKD. CDR3 sequence: CATSPPGTGGGRSYNEQFF. CDR3 coding DNA: TGTGCCACCAGTCCTCCGGGGACAGGGGGCGGGAGGTCCTACAATGAGCAGTTCTTC.